This T cell receptor beta chain is drawn from a study of CXCR3-negative and CXCR3-positive naive CD8 T cells. Overall study: A total of 120 million to 150 million TRB reads was generated, with about 1.5 +/- 0.3 million per library.

The libraries of TRB cDNA were prepared using 5' RACE with UMI labels. TCRdb reprocessed the 5' RACE reads, keeping one entry per CDR3 protein, no DNA. Across just over 60,000 distinct CDR3 sequences, the top ten clones capture around 4% of the sample. There are 14 residues in the CDR3. Germline CDR1 is MGHDK and CDR2 is SYGVNS. The chain joins TRBV25-1 to TRBJ2-5; TCRdb lists TRBD1, though no DNA is available to test this call. The sample was naive CXCR3- CD8+ T cells from blood. The subset is: CD45RO-CCR7+CD27+CD95- naive CD8+ T cells lacking CXCR3 (TNR3-). The clonotype comes from a human donor in good health. Some clones in this sample may be carry-over from other donors' samples. CDR3 loop: CASSESTGKETQYF. Looking up the rest from reference TRBV25-1 and TRBJ2-5 gives the full variable domain: EADIYQTPRYLVIGTGKKITLECSQTMGHDKMYWYQQDPGMELHLIHYSYGVNSTEKGDLSSESTVSRIRTEHFPLTLESARPSHTSQYLCASSESTGKETQYFGPGTRLLVL.